This TCR beta chain was sequenced during a study of regulatory T cells in long-lasting Graves disease. Points from the study as a whole: Newly diagnosed patients shared around 910 public clonotypes; persistent patients shared a few thousand.

Arm-PCR with iRepertoire HTBI primers amplified the CDR3 regions for these TCR beta libraries. One entry per CDR3 protein, called by TCRdb with MiXCR from the multiplex PCR reads. The repertoire holds under 250,000 distinct CDR3 sequences, with 15% to 20% as singletons. Germline CDR1 KGHSH, CDR2 LQKENI. CDR3 length: 15 residues. V shed 0 bases and J 8 bases; nucleotides not matched to a gene: 6. The time point: newly diagnosed GD, antithyroid drugs for less than 3 months. PBMC-extracted RNA yielded the TCR library. This clonotype was found many times. The antigen remains unidentified. Separately, the same data were catalogued under a study of T cells in Graves' hyperthyroidism and ophthalmopathy. That work contributes: The HTBI primer set drove a first-round RT-PCR of the TCR CDR3. Most thyroid-expanded clonotypes above 0.001 were also found in blood. A 13 V-J signature model discriminated ophthalmopathy versus stable hyperthyroidism.

Sequences were derived from peripheral blood mononuclear cells (PBMCs), sampled at new diagnosis, from a patient treated with antithyroid drugs. The chain has TRBV18 and TRBJ2-1, with TRBD1 matching over 8 bases. The receptor was derived from a woman between 25 and 40 years old with Graves disease. DNA for the CDR3: TGTGCCAGCTCACCACCTAATTCACAGGGGGATGAGCAGTTCTTC. Its translation: CASSPPNSQGDEQFF. Together with reference TRBV18 and TRBJ2-1, the CDR3 gives the full variable domain: NAGVMQNPRHLVRRRGQEARLRCSPMKGHSHVYWYRQLPEEGLKFMVYLQKENIIDESGMPKERFSAEFPKEGPSILRIQQVVRGDSAAYFCASSPPNSQGDEQFFGPGTRLTVL.